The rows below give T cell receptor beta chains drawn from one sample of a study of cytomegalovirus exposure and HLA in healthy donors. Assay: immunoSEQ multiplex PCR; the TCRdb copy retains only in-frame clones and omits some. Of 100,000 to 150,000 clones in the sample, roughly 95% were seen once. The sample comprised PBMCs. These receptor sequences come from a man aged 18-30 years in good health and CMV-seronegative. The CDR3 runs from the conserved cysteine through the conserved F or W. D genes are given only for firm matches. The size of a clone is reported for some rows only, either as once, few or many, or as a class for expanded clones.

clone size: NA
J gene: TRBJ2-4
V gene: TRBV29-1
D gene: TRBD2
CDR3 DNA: TGCAGCGTTACAAAGTTAGGGACTAGCGGGAGGCAGACCAAAAACATTCAGTACTTC
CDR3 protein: CSVTKLGTSGRQTKNIQYF

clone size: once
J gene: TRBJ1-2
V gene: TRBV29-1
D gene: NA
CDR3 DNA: TGCAGCGGTGGAGAGGGCAGGGACTATGGCTACACCTTC
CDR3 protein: CSGGEGRDYGYTF

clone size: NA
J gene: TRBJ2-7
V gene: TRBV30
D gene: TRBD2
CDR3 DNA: TGTGCCTGGAGAGGACTAGCGGGAGCGGGGGAGCAGTACTTC
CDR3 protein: CAWRGLAGAGEQYF

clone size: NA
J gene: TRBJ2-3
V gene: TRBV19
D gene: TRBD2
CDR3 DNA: TGTGCCAGTAGTACCCCCACTAGCGGGATTCAATCTCTTACAGATACGCAGTATTTT
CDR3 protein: CASSTPTSGIQSLTDTQYF

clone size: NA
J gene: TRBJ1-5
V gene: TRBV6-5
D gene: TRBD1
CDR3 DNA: TGTGCCAGCAGCGGGACAGGGACCGGCAATCAGCCCCAGCATTTT
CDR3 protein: CASSGTGTGNQPQHF

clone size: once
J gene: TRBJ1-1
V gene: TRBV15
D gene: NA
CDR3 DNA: TGTGCCACCAGCAGTCGTCAGGGCCTAAACGAAGCTTTCTTT
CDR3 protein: CATSSRQGLNEAFF

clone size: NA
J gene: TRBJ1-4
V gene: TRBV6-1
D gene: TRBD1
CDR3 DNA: TGTGCCAGCAGTGATACGACAGGGGCAAGAGAAAAACTGTTTTTT
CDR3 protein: CASSDTTGAREKLFF

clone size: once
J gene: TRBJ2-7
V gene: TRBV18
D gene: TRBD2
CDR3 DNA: TGTGCCAGCTCACCTGTAGCGGGGGGTATTCAGCAGTACTTC
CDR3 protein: CASSPVAGGIQQYF

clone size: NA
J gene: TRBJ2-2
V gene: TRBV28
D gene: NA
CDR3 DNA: TGTGCCAGCAGTTTCGACGGGAGTCGGTTTACCGGGGAGCTGTTTTTT
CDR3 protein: CASSFDGSRFTGELFF

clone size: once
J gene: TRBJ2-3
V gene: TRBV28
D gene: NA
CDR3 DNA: TGTGCCAGCAGTTTAGTCGGGGGAAGCACAGATACGCAGTATTTT
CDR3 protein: CASSLVGGSTDTQYF

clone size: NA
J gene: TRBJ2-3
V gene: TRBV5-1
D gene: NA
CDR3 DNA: TGCGCCAGCAGCTTGGCCGGGGTGGCTACGCAGTATTTT
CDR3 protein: CASSLAGVATQYF

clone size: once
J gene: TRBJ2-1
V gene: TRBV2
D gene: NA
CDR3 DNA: TGTGCCAGCAGTGAACTCCTAGGCAACAATGAGCAGTTCTTC
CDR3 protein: CASSELLGNNEQFF

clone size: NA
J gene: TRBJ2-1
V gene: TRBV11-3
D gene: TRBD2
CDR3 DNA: TGTGCCAGCAGCCGACTAGCGGGAGGGTACAATGAGCAGTTCTTC
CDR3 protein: CASSRLAGGYNEQFF

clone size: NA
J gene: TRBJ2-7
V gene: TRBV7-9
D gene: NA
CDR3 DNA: TGTGCCAGCAGCTTATTAGAGTCAGGGAACTCCGAGCAGTACTTC
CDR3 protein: CASSLLESGNSEQYF

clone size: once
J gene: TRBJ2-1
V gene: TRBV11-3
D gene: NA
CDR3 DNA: TGTGCCAGCAGCTTAGGGCAGGGGTTCCCCAATGAGCAGTTCTTC
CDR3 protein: CASSLGQGFPNEQFF

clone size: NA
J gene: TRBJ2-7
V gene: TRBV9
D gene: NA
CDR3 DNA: TGTGCCAGCAGTCGCGCGTCGGGGGTATCCTACGAGCAGTACTTC
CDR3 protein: CASSRASGVSYEQYF

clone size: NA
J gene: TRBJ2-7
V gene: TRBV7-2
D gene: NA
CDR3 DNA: TGTGCCAGCAGCTTAACGGGAGCTCTCTACGAGCAGTACTTC
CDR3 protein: CASSLTGALYEQYF

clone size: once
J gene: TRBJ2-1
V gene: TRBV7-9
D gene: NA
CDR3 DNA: TGTGCCAGCAGCTACTCAGGGGATTATTCCTACAATGAGCAGTTCTTC
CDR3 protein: CASSYSGDYSYNEQFF

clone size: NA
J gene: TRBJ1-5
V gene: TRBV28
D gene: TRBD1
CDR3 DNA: TGTGCCAGCAGTCAATTAACAGGGGCAGCGAATCAGCCCCAGCATTTT
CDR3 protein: CASSQLTGAANQPQHF

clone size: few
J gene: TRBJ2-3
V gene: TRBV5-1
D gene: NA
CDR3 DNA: TGCGCCAGCAGCTTGGATCAGGGGTTCGATACGCAGTATTTT
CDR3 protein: CASSLDQGFDTQYF

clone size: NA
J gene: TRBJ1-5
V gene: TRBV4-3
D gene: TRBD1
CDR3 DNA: TGCGCCAGCAGCCAAGTTAAGGGAGGGACAGGGATGTTCCAGCCCCAGCATTTT
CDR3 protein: CASSQVKGGTGMFQPQHF

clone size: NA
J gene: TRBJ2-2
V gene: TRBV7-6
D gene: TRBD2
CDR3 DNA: TGTGCCAGCAGCCCGATGACTAGCGGGTTGGTGGCGAACACCGGGGAGCTGTTTTTT
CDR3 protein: CASSPMTSGLVANTGELFF

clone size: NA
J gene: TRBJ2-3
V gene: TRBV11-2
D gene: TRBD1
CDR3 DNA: TGTGCCAGCAGCGCAACCGGGACAGGACACACAGATACGCAGTATTTT
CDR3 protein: CASSATGTGHTDTQYF

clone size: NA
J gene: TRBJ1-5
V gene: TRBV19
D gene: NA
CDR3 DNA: TGTGCCAGTAGGTGGGGGGGAAGGAGCAATCAGCCCCAGCATTTT
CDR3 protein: CASRWGGRSNQPQHF

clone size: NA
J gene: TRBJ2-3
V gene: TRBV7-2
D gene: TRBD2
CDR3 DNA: TGTGCCAGCAGCACAGCGGGAGGGCCGGGCACAGATACGCAGTATTTT
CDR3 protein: CASSTAGGPGTDTQYF

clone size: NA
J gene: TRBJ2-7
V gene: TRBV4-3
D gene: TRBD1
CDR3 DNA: TGCGCCAGCAGCCAAGAAGGGGGCTCATCTTACGAGCAGTACTTC
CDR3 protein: CASSQEGGSSYEQYF

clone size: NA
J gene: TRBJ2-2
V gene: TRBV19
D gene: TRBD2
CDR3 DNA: TGTGCCAGTAGTAGATGGACTAGCGGGCGCACCGGGGAGCTGTTTTTT
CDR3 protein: CASSRWTSGRTGELFF

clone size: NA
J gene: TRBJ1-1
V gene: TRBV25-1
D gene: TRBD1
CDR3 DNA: TGTGCCAGCAGTAATCAGGGGGCTGGTGAAGCTTTCTTT
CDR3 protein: CASSNQGAGEAFF

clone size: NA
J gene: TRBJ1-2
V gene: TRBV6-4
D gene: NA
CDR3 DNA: TGTGCCAGCAGTGACAACCCGTCCGGTGGCTACACCTTC
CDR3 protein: CASSDNPSGGYTF

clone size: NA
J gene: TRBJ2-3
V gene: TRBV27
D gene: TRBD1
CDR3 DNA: TGTGCCAGCAGTTGGGGGACAGGGCGGTTCCCTAGCACAGATACGCAGTATTTT
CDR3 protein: CASSWGTGRFPSTDTQYF

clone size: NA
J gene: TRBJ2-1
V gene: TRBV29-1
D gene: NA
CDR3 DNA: TGCAGCGTTGGCGTCAATGAGCAGTTCTTC
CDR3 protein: CSVGVNEQFF

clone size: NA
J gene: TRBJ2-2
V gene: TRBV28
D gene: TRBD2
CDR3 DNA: TGTGCCAGCAGTTTATTGGGACTAGCGGGATCCGGGGAGCTGTTTTTT
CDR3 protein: CASSLLGLAGSGELFF

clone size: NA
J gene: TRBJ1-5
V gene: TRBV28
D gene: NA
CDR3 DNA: TGTGCCAGCAGTTCTCCTGAGGAGACTAGCAATCAGCCCCAGCATTTT
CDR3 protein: CASSSPEETSNQPQHF

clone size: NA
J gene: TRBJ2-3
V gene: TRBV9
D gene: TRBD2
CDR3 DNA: TGTGCCAGCAGCGCCAGCGGGAGGGCCAGGACAGATACGCAGTATTTT
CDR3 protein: CASSASGRARTDTQYF

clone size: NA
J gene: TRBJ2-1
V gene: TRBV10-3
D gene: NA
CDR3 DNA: TGTGCCATCAGTGAACAGGGTCAGTTTGATGAGCAGTTCTTC
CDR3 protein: CAISEQGQFDEQFF

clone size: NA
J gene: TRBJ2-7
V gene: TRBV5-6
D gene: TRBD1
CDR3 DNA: TGTGCCAGCAGCTTGGGGGACAGCTTCCACGAGCAGTACTTC
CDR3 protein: CASSLGDSFHEQYF

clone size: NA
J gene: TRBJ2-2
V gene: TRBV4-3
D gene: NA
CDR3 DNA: TGCGCCAGCAGCCAAGACAGGATCACCGGGGAGCTGTTTTTT
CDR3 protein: CASSQDRITGELFF

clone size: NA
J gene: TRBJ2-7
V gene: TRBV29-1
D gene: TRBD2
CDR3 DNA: TGCAGCGCTGCGGGGGGACTAGCGGGGATCTCCTACGAGCAGTACTTC
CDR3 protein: CSAAGGLAGISYEQYF

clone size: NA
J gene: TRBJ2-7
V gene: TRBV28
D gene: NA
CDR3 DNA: TGTGCCAGCTCGACGGGGACCTACGAGCAGTACTTC
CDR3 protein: CASSTGTYEQYF

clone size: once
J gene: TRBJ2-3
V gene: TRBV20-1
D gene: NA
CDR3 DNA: TGCAGTGTCCTCCGGACTGATACGCAGTATTTT
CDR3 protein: CSVLRTDTQYF

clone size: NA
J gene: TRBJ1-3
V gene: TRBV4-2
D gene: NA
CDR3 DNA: TGTGCCAGCAGCCAAGATATCTCGTCTGCTAGAAACACCATATATTTT
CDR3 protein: CASSQDISSARNTIYF